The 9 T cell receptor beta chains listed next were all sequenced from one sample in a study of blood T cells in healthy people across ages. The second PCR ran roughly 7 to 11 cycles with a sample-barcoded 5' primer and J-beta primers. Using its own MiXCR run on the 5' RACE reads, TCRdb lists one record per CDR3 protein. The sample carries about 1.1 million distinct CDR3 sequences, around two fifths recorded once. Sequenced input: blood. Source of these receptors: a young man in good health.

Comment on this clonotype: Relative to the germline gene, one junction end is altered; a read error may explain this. The CDR3 spells CPSSLVGTGVQNGYTF. CDR3 DNA: TGTCCCAGCAGCTTAGTTGGGACAGGGGTTCAGAATGGCTACACCTTC. This sequence joins TRBV7-2 and TRBJ1-2; TRBD1 aligns across 10 bases. Germline V gene data show CDR1 as SGHTA and CDR2 as FQGNSA. The CDR3 covers 16 residues.

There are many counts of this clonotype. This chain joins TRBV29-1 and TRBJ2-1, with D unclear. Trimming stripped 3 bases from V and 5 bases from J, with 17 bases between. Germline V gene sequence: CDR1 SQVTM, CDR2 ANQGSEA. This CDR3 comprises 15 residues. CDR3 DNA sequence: TGCAGCGTTGATCGGCGGCAACCCAAAAACAATGAGCAGTTCTTC. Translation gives CSVDRRQPKNNEQFF.

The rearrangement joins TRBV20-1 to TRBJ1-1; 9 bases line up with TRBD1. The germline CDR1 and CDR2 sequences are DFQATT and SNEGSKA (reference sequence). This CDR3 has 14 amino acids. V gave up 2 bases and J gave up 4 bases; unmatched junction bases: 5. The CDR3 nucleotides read TGCAGTGCTAGAAGGACAGGGGTAGGCACTGAAGCTTTCTTT. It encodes CSARRTGVGTEAFF.

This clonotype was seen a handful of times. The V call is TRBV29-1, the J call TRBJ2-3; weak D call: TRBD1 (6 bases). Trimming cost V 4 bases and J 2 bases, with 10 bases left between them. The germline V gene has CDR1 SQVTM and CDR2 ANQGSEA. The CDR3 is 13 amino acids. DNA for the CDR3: TGCAGCGTTGGGGGGCAGCACACAGATACGCAGTATTTT. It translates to CSVGGQHTDTQYF.

The CDR3, as DNA: TGTGCCAGCATGCCGCGGGACAGGGACTACCAAAGCTCCTACAATGAGCAGTTCTTC. Encoded protein: CASMPRDRDYQSSYNEQFF. This rearrangement joins TRBV9 to TRBJ2-1; TRBD1 matches 9 bases. CDR1 and CDR2 from the germline V gene are SGDLS and YYNGEE. Trimming removed 6 bases from V and 0 bases from J; junction bases left unmatched: 16. The CDR3 is made up of 19 amino acids. Based on the CDR3 plus reference TRBV9 and TRBJ2-1, the full variable domain is DSGVTQTPKHLITATGQRVTLRCSPRSGDLSVYWYQQSLDQGLQFLIQYYNGEERAKGNILERFSAQQFPDLHSELNLSSLELGDSALYFCASMPRDRDYQSSYNEQFFGPGTRLTVL.

Written as DNA, the CDR3 is TGCAGTGCTAGAGATCTCCGGGACCCGCGAGAGACCCAGTACTTC. Residues: CSARDLRDPRETQYF. The V and J genes are TRBV20-1 and TRBJ2-5; either TRBD1 or TRBD2 may supply D (5 bases each). V was trimmed by 0 bases and J by 4 bases, leaving 15 bases between them. CDR3 length equals 15 residues. Germline CDR1 reads DFQATT; CDR2 reads SNEGSKA (reference sequence).

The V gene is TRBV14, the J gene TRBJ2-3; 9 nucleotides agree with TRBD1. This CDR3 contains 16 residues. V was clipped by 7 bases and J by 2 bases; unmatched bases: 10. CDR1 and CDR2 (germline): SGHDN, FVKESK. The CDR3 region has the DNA TGTGCCAGCAACGAAAGGACAGGGGATCACACAGATACGCAGTATTTT. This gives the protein CASNERTGDHTDTQYF.

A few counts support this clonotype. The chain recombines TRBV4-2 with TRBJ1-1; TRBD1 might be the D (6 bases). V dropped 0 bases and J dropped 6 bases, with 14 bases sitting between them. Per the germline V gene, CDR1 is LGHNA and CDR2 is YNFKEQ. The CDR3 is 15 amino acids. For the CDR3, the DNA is TGTGCCAGCAGCCAAGAAGATACCAGGGGAGCTGAAGCTTTCTTT. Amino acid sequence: CASSQEDTRGAEAFF.

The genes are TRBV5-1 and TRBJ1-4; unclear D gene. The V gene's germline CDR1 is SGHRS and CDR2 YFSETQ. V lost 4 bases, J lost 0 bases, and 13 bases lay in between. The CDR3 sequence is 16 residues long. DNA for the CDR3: TGCGCCAGCAGCCTGGCCCCCCGTGCAACTAATGAAAAACTGTTTTTT. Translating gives CASSLAPRATNEKLFF.